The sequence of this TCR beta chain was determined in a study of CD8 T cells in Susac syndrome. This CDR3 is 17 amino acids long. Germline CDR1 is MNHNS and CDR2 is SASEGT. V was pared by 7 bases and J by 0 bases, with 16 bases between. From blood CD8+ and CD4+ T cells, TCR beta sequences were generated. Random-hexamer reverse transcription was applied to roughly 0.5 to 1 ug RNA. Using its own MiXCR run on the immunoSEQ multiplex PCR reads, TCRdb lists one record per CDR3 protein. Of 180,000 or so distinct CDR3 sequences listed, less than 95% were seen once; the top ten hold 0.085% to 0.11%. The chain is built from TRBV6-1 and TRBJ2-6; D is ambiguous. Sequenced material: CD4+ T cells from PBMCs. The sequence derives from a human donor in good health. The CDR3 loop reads CASNYQTSYSGANVLTF. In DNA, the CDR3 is TGTGCCAGCAACTACCAGACTTCCTACTCTGGGGCCAACGTCCTGACTTTC.